A single sample is the source of the 30 T cell receptor beta chains below, sequenced in a study of blood T cell repertoires in COVID-19. TCRdb keeps only in-frame clones here, not all; method: immunoSEQ multiplex PCR. This table holds some 200,000 clones, about 88% found once. Sequences were obtained from peripheral blood. These receptor sequences come from a man aged 50 or older with COVID-19, enrolled during active disease.

The V gene is TRBV9, the J gene TRBJ2-3, with TRBD2 matching over 8 bases. The V gene end was trimmed by 0 bases and the J gene end by 2 bases; junction bases not matched to a gene: 5. From germline, CDR1 is SGDLS and CDR2 YYNGEE. The CDR3 covers 16 residues. The chain's CDR3 is CASSVVAGGHTDTQYF. The CDR3 DNA follows: TGTGCCAGCAGCGTAGTTGCGGGAGGCCACACAGATACGCAGTATTTT.

The V and J genes are TRBV7-6 and TRBJ2-3; D possibly corresponds to TRBD2 (5 bases). Germline V gives CDR1 SGHVS, CDR2 FNYEAQ. The germline V and J ends were trimmed by 5 bases and 1 base, with 13 bases remaining between them. The CDR3 consists of 15 residues. The CDR3 coding sequence is TGTGCCAGCAGCCCGGACTCCTCTGGCACAGATACGCAGTATTTT. It codes for CASSPDSSGTDTQYF.

CDR3 protein: CASSLRSPGWSTNEKLFF. CDR3 DNA sequence: TGCGCCAGCAGCTTGAGGAGTCCAGGGTGGTCAACTAATGAAAAACTGTTTTTT. The chain recombines TRBV5-1 with TRBJ1-4; D may be TRBD1 (5 bases). This CDR3 contains 18 residues. V lost 1 base and J lost 0, with 16 bases in between. Germline loops: CDR1 SGHRS, CDR2 YFSETQ.

The chain carries TRBV11-3 and TRBJ2-3, with D maybe TRBD2 (5 bases). Trimming shortened V by 1 base and J by 7 bases, and 9 bases separated the two germline ends. Germline V gene data show CDR1 as SGHNT and CDR2 as YENEEA. The CDR3 consists of 13 residues. The CDR3 loop is CASSLAEDYTQYF. As DNA, the CDR3 is TGTGCCAGCAGCTTAGCAGAGGACTATACGCAGTATTTT.

J is TRBJ1-6 and V is TRBV10-3; D perhaps matches TRBD1 (5 bases). The CDR3 length is 13 residues. With 4 bases removed from V and 13 bases from J, the gap between germline ends came to 14 bases. The germline V gene has CDR1 ENHRY and CDR2 SYGVKD. The CDR3: CAISVAPGGPLHF. In DNA form, the CDR3 reads TGTGCCATCAGTGTTGCCCCTGGGGGGCCCCTCCACTTT.

The gene calls are TRBV19 and TRBJ2-4; 12 nucleotides match TRBD1. This CDR3 comprises 20 residues. V dropped 2 bases and J dropped 2; count of bases not matched to a gene: 13. Germline V gene data show CDR1 as LNHDA and CDR2 as SQIVND (reference sequence). CDR3 DNA: TGTGCCAGTAGTATAACCTCTGCATTAGGGACAGGGGGCACCAAAAACATTCAGTACTTC. The encoded protein is CASSITSALGTGGTKNIQYF.

The chain links TRBV2 to TRBJ1-1, with D hard to call. Germline V gene sequence: CDR1 SNHLY, CDR2 FYNNEI. V lost 6 bases and J lost 5, with 16 bases in between. The CDR3 loop spans 14 amino acids. The CDR3 coding sequence is TGTGCCAGCAGAGGGTGGAGGGAAGGGACTGAAGCTTTCTTT. Its protein is CASRGWREGTEAFF.

The CDR3 DNA reads TGTGCCAGCAGTCCTACAGGGGTTCACGAGCAGTACTTC. Protein: CASSPTGVHEQYF. J is TRBJ2-7 and V is TRBV6-5; 7 bases are a match to TRBD1. The germline gives CDR1 MNHEY, CDR2 SVGAGI. The CDR3 runs 13 residues. V shed 5 bases and J 5 bases; nucleotides not matched to a gene: 6.

The gene calls are TRBV6-1 and TRBJ2-5, with D possibly TRBD2 on 5 matching bases. The CDR3 extends over 15 amino acids. Germline V CDR1 and CDR2: MNHNS, SASEGT. V lost 2 bases, J lost 2 bases, and 12 bases lay in between. The CDR3 DNA is TGTGCCAGCAGTGAAAGGAGGCGGGTGCAAGAGACCCAGTACTTC. It codes for CASSERRRVQETQYF.

The count of this clone is one. The DNA of the CDR3 is TGTGCCAGCAGCCAAGGGCAGAGGGTTAGGGAAAAACTGTTTTTT. Translation gives CASSQGQRVREKLFF. The J gene is TRBJ1-4, the V gene TRBV3-1 (or the pseudogene TRBV3-2); no clear D. Deletions cut 1 base from V and 8 bases from J, with 14 bases between. The germline V gene encodes CDR1 LGHDT and CDR2 YNNKEL (reference sequence). The CDR3 contains 15 residues.

This clone showed up just once. The chain uses TRBV7-9 and TRBJ2-3; D uncertain. Germline CDR1 reads SEHNR; CDR2 reads FQNEAQ (reference sequence). This CDR3 has 14 amino acids. The V end lost 5 bases, the J end lost 0 bases, and 9 bases lay between the germline ends. CDR3 sequence reads: CASSHPTSTDTQYF. CDR3 sequence (DNA): TGTGCCAGCAGCCATCCGACTAGCACAGATACGCAGTATTTT.

This clone was seen only once. The chain employs TRBV7-2 and TRBJ2-1, with TRBD2 identical over 10 bases. The V and J ends lost 6 bases and 7 bases, in that order; junction bases with no gene match: 9. Germline V gene data show CDR1 as SGHTA and CDR2 as FQGNSA. This CDR3 contains 15 residues. Here the CDR3 DNA reads TGTGCCAGCAGGGAAGCGGGAGGGTCTTGGAATGAGCAGTTCTTC. Encoded protein: CASREAGGSWNEQFF.

The V gene is TRBV5-4, the J gene TRBJ2-1, with a possible D match to TRBD2 (5 bases). Germline V gives CDR1 SGHNT, CDR2 YYREEE (reference sequence). The V and J ends lost 0 bases and 6 bases respectively, with 10 bases between them. This CDR3 contains 14 residues. CDR3 coding DNA: TGTGCCAGCAGCTTGGTCTCAGAGGGCAATGAGCAGTTCTTC. This encodes CASSLVSEGNEQFF.

The gene calls are TRBV7-9 and TRBJ2-5; TRBD2 agrees at 8 bases. The germline V gene encodes CDR1 SEHNR and CDR2 FQNEAQ (reference sequence). CDR3 length: 15 residues. The J segment lost 5 bases and the V segment lost 5 bases, leaving 10 bases of the junction unmatched. This CDR3 is CASSPAGGAGETQYF. DNA for the CDR3: TGTGCCAGCAGCCCCGCCGGGGGGGCCGGGGAGACCCAGTACTTC.

The genes are TRBV4-2 and TRBJ2-1; 14 nucleotides agree with TRBD2. V trimming: 2 bases; J trimming: 8 bases; junction bases outside the gene matches: 8. The CDR3 contains 17 residues. The V gene's germline CDR1 is LGHNA and CDR2 YNFKEQ. The CDR3 region is CASSQSVGLAGGDEQFF. In DNA form, the CDR3 reads TGTGCCAGCAGCCAATCGGTCGGACTAGCGGGAGGCGATGAGCAGTTCTTC.

The gene calls are TRBV14 and TRBJ2-2; D is possibly TRBD2 (5 bases). CDR1 and CDR2 from the germline V gene are SGHDN and FVKESK. V was pared by 2 bases and J by 1 base, with 14 bases between. The CDR3 runs 17 residues. Here the CDR3 DNA reads TGTGCCAGCAGCCAATTCGTGGGGAGACAGAACACCGGGGAGCTGTTTTTT. Protein sequence: CASSQFVGRQNTGELFF.

The V and J genes are TRBV10-3 and TRBJ2-3, with D possibly TRBD1 on 5 matching bases. Germline V gene lookup returns CDR1 ENHRY and CDR2 SYGVKD. Trimming took off 4 bases at V and 4 bases at J, with 18 bases between the two ends. The CDR3 has 16 amino acids. The CDR3 reads CAISGGLKIAPDTQYF. CDR3 sequence (DNA): TGTGCCATCAGTGGGGGCCTCAAGATAGCCCCAGATACGCAGTATTTT.

The V and J genes are TRBV18 and TRBJ2-1; perhaps TRBD2 as D (6 bases). Between the trimmed V and J ends, which lost 5 bases and 7 bases, there was a span of 9 bases. Germline V gene data show CDR1 as KGHSH and CDR2 as LQKENI. This CDR3 is 12 amino acids long. The CDR3 region is CASSTGANEQFF. CDR3 bases: TGTGCCAGCTCAACGGGAGCAAATGAGCAGTTCTTC.

The rearrangement joins TRBV9 to TRBJ2-5; D is undetermined. Germline CDR1 and CDR2: SGDLS and YYNGEE. The CDR3 has 13 amino acids. Trimming took 3 bases from V and 4 from J, leaving 10 bases between them. CDR3 DNA sequence: TGTGCCAGCAGCGCCCCACTAAGAGAGACCCAGTACTTC. Amino acid sequence: CASSAPLRETQYF.

V usage is TRBV5-4 and J usage is TRBJ1-1; possible D gene TRBD1, 6 bases. The CDR3 runs 13 residues. V was clipped by 3 bases and J by 4 bases, with 10 bases between them. CDR1 and CDR2 from the germline V gene are SGHNT and YYREEE (reference sequence). The CDR3 region is CASSSRGSTEAFF. The CDR3, as DNA: TGTGCCAGCAGCTCCAGGGGTTCCACTGAAGCTTTCTTT.

The chain employs TRBV27 and TRBJ2-7; 11 nucleotides agree with TRBD2. V shed 6 bases and J 3 bases; nucleotides not matched to a gene: 7. CDR3 size: 15 residues. Germline V gene lookup returns CDR1 MNHEY and CDR2 SMNVEV (reference sequence). The CDR3 spells CASSPLAGVLYEQYF. CDR3 in DNA: TGTGCCAGCAGCCCACTAGCGGGGGTTCTCTACGAGCAGTACTTC.

In nucleotides, the CDR3 is TGTGCCAGCAGTTCCGGGAATTCACCCCTCCACTTT. Amino acids: CASSSGNSPLHF. The chain joins TRBV5-5 to TRBJ1-6; D call uncertain. From germline, CDR1 is SGHKS and CDR2 YYEKEE (reference sequence). V gave up 5 bases and J gave up 7 bases, with 7 bases separating them. This CDR3 has 12 amino acids.

V usage is TRBV24-1 and J usage is TRBJ2-3, with 7 positions matching TRBD2. V was pared by 4 bases and J by 6 bases, with 3 bases of the junction left unmatched. CDR3 length equals 13 residues. Per the germline V gene, CDR1 is KGHDR and CDR2 is SFDVKD. CDR3 coding DNA: TGTGCCACCAGTGAAACTAGCGCTGATACGCAGTATTTT. Protein product: CATSETSADTQYF.

The V gene is TRBV7-3, the J gene TRBJ1-1; tentatively, D is TRBD1 (5 bases). Trimming stripped 3 bases from V and 0 bases from J, with 8 bases between. CDR1 and CDR2 from the germline V gene are SGHTA and FQGTGA. This CDR3 is 14 amino acids long. The CDR3 region is CASSFGGMNTEAFF. CDR3 bases: TGTGCCAGCAGCTTCGGGGGAATGAACACTGAAGCTTTCTTT.

The chain joins TRBV7-2 to TRBJ1-2; 8 positions agree with TRBD1. After removal of 2 bases from V and 6 bases from J, the junction contained 11 bases not matched to a gene. This CDR3 is built from 16 residues. CDR1 and CDR2 (germline): SGHTA, FQGNSA. CDR3 nucleotides: TGTGCCAGCAGCTTATATGGCGCAGGGGGCGCAGATGGCTACACCTTC. Its protein is CASSLYGAGGADGYTF.

The chain is built from TRBV2 and TRBJ2-1; 7 bases are shared with TRBD1. CDR3 size: 13 residues. V shed 8 bases, J shed 6 bases, and the junction held 7 bases outside the gene matches. Looked up from germline, CDR1 is SNHLY and CDR2 is FYNNEI. In DNA form, the CDR3 reads TGTGCCAGCGACAGGGACCGTGGCAATGAGCAGTTCTTC. This codes for CASDRDRGNEQFF.

The rearrangement uses TRBV19 and TRBJ2-6; the D gene is possibly TRBD2 (7 bases). Deletions cut 5 bases from V and 0 bases from J, with 20 bases between. This CDR3 is 19 amino acids long. Germline V gene data show CDR1 as LNHDA and CDR2 as SQIVND (reference sequence). CDR3 DNA: TGTGCCAGTAGTCCCCCCGGGGGGCGGTCGAACTCTGGGGCCAACGTCCTGACTTTC. Translated: CASSPPGGRSNSGANVLTF. The full variable domain, its missing parts supplied by reference TRBV19 and TRBJ2-6, is DGGITQSPKYLFRKEGQNVTLSCEQNLNHDAMYWYRQDPGQGLRLIYYSQIVNDFQKGDIAEGYSVSREKKESFPLTVTSAQKNPTAFYLCASSPPGGRSNSGANVLTFGAGSRLTVL.

The V and J genes are TRBV4-2 and TRBJ2-5, with 10 bases aligning to TRBD2. CDR3 length equals 16 residues. V gave up 3 bases and J gave up 0 bases; unmatched junction bases: 4. Germline CDR1 reads LGHNA; CDR2 reads YNFKEQ. The CDR3 DNA is TGTGCCAGCAGCCAGGGGCTAGCGGGGGACCAAGAGACCCAGTACTTC. Its translation: CASSQGLAGDQETQYF.

In its sample, this clone was seen once. The V gene is TRBV18, the J gene TRBJ2-7; no clear D gene. This CDR3 spans 14 amino acids. Trimming cost V 2 bases and J 6 bases, with 14 bases left between them. The V gene's germline CDR1 is KGHSH and CDR2 LQKENI. The DNA of the CDR3 is TGTGCCAGCTCACCATCGGTGGGCAACGGCGAGCAGTACTTC. It yields the protein CASSPSVGNGEQYF.

The rearrangement links TRBV19 to TRBJ2-7, with 8 bases that match TRBD1. V was pared by 3 bases and J by 4 bases, with 11 bases of the junction left unmatched. This CDR3 comprises 16 residues. Germline V gene data show CDR1 as LNHDA and CDR2 as SQIVND (reference sequence). The CDR3 here is CASSIRGTGLAYEQYF. The CDR3 nucleotides read TGTGCCAGTAGTATTAGAGGGACAGGACTTGCATACGAGCAGTACTTC.